Listed below are T cell receptor beta chains from one sample, sequenced in a study of OX40 agonist ivuxolimab in advanced cancers. Sequenced by immunoSEQ multiplex PCR; TCRdb stores in-frame clones only, minus some. The sample carries about 79,000 clones, about 94% recorded once. Specimen: CD4+ or CD8+ T cells sorted from blood, collected in a trial of the OX40 agonist ivuxolimab. The origin of the receptors is an adult with an advanced solid tumor such as melanoma, head and neck, liver or kidney cancer. Both conserved end residues are part of each CDR3. D genes are given only for firm matches. Expanded clones are given a class, and other clones once, few, many or no size at all.

J gene,D gene,clone size,V gene,CDR3 protein,CDR3 DNA
TRBJ2-7,TRBD1,NA,TRBV27,CASSYSTGLFPYEQYF,TGTGCCAGCAGTTACTCGACAGGGCTCTTCCCCTACGAGCAGTACTTC
TRBJ2-7,TRBD2,NA,TRBV28,CASGSSTSGSVRSYEQYF,TGTGCCAGCGGATCCTCGACTAGCGGGAGCGTAAGATCCTACGAGCAGTACTTC
TRBJ2-1,NA,many,TRBV4-3,CASSQGVGNEQFF,TGCGCCAGCAGCCAAGGTGTGGGTAATGAGCAGTTCTTC
TRBJ2-2,NA,NA,TRBV4-2,CASSQEGGTGELFF,TGTGCCAGCAGCCAAGAAGGGGGAACCGGGGAGCTGTTTTTT
TRBJ2-5,NA,NA,TRBV2,CASSRETQYF,TGTGCCAGCAGTAGAGAGACCCAGTACTTC
TRBJ2-5,NA,NA,TRBV11-3,CASSLGDRTETQYF,TGTGCCAGCAGCTTAGGGGACCGTACGGAGACCCAGTACTTC
TRBJ2-7,NA,NA,TRBV2,CASSESSREQYF,TGTGCCAGCAGTGAATCGTCTCGCGAGCAGTACTTC
TRBJ2-2,NA,once,TRBV7-9,CASSFGVEIGGELFF,TGTGCCAGCAGCTTCGGGGTCGAGATCGGCGGGGAGCTGTTTTTT
TRBJ2-1,TRBD1,NA,TRBV11-3,CASKGQGENEQFF,TGTGCCAGCAAGGGACAGGGGGAGAATGAGCAGTTCTTC
TRBJ1-5,TRBD1,NA,TRBV5-6,CASSPTGGEGPQHF,TGTGCCAGCAGCCCGACAGGGGGCGAAGGGCCCCAGCATTTT
TRBJ2-7,NA,NA,TRBV5-6,CASSLLDYEQYF,TGTGCCAGCAGCTTATTGGACTACGAGCAGTACTTC
TRBJ2-1,NA,NA,TRBV5-1,CASREGYNEQFF,TGCGCCAGCAGAGAGGGGTACAATGAGCAGTTCTTC
TRBJ2-1,NA,NA,TRBV5-4,CASSGADNEQFF,TGTGCCAGCAGCGGGGCGGACAATGAGCAGTTCTTC
TRBJ1-3,NA,NA,TRBV5-1,CASSLEGESSGNTIYF,TGCGCCAGCAGCTTGGAAGGAGAATCCTCTGGAAACACCATATATTTT
TRBJ2-7,NA,NA,TRBV4-1,CASSQERTANYEQYF,TGCGCCAGCAGCCAAGAAAGGACAGCGAACTACGAGCAGTACTTC
TRBJ2-7,TRBD1,NA,TRBV25-1,CASSEWVGGGSYEQYF,TGTGCCAGCAGTGAATGGGTAGGGGGCGGCTCCTACGAGCAGTACTTC
TRBJ2-2,NA,NA,TRBV5-4,CASSFRGATGELFF,TGTGCCAGCAGCTTTCGGGGGGCAACCGGGGAGCTGTTTTTT
TRBJ2-1,NA,NA,TRBV7-9,CASSQEAGSYNEQFF,TGTGCCAGCAGCCAAGAGGCGGGTTCCTACAATGAGCAGTTCTTC
TRBJ2-3,NA,NA,TRBV19,CASSIDLARITDTQYF,TGTGCCAGTAGTATAGATTTGGCCCGGATCACAGATACGCAGTATTTT
TRBJ1-6,NA,NA,TRBV4-3,CASSPRDDSPLHF,TGCGCCAGCAGCCCTCGAGATGATTCACCCCTCCACTTT
TRBJ1-6,NA,NA,TRBV5-6,CASSLYQGGSPLHF,TGTGCCAGCAGCTTGTACCAGGGTGGCTCACCCCTCCACTTT
TRBJ2-5,NA,NA,TRBV6-6,CASSLEELQETQYF,TGTGCCAGCAGTTTGGAGGAGCTACAAGAGACCCAGTACTTC
TRBJ2-7,NA,NA,TRBV14,CASSRAGVPYEQYF,TGTGCCAGCAGCCGAGCAGGGGTTCCCTACGAGCAGTACTTC
TRBJ1-6,NA,NA,TRBV4-2,CASSSGTSNSPLHF,TGTGCCAGCAGCTCCGGGACCTCCAATTCACCCCTCCACTTT
TRBJ1-2,TRBD1,NA,TRBV27,CASSLGQGSDGYTF,TGTGCCAGCAGTCTAGGACAGGGCTCGGATGGCTACACCTTC
TRBJ2-2,NA,NA,TRBV9,CASSPRLAKSNTGELFF,TGTGCCAGCAGCCCCCGGTTAGCCAAATCGAACACCGGGGAGCTGTTTTTT
TRBJ2-1,TRBD1,NA,TRBV7-9,CASSLDPDRGQFF,TGTGCCAGCAGCTTAGATCCGGACAGGGGCCAGTTCTTC
TRBJ1-1,NA,NA,TRBV28,CASSLPSNTEAFF,TGTGCCAGCAGTTTGCCAAGTAACACTGAAGCTTTCTTT
TRBJ1-5,NA,NA,TRBV27,CASRGGLNSNQPQHF,TGTGCCAGCAGAGGGGGGCTTAATAGCAATCAGCCCCAGCATTTT
TRBJ2-5,NA,NA,TRBV13,CASRRGPGGRETQYF,TGTGCCAGCCGCCGGGGGCCAGGGGGGCGCGAGACCCAGTACTTC
TRBJ2-7,NA,NA,TRBV27,CASGGWGSHYEQYF,TGTGCCAGCGGCGGTTGGGGGAGTCACTACGAGCAGTACTTC
TRBJ2-7,TRBD2,NA,TRBV28,CASENSGRGYEQYF,TGTGCCAGCGAAAATAGCGGGAGAGGCTACGAGCAGTACTTC
TRBJ2-1,NA,NA,TRBV9,CASSVEGPPGSEQFF,TGTGCCAGCAGCGTAGAGGGCCCTCCGGGGAGTGAGCAGTTCTTC
TRBJ1-3,NA,NA,TRBV9,CASSGFRTGNTIYF,TGTGCCAGCAGCGGGTTTAGGACTGGAAACACCATATATTTT
TRBJ2-1,NA,NA,TRBV7-3,CASSPPQGNEQFF,TGTGCCAGCAGCCCGCCCCAGGGGAATGAGCAGTTCTTC
TRBJ2-7,TRBD2,NA,TRBV7-8,CASSPMGLAGHEQYF,TGTGCCAGCAGCCCCATGGGACTAGCGGGCCACGAGCAGTACTTC
TRBJ2-1,TRBD1,NA,TRBV11-2,CASRQGAGNEQFF,TGTGCCAGTCGACAGGGGGCAGGCAATGAGCAGTTCTTC
TRBJ2-7,NA,NA,TRBV4-1,CASSQGTVYEQYF,TGCGCCAGCAGCCAAGGGACAGTTTACGAGCAGTACTTC
TRBJ2-7,NA,NA,TRBV6-5,CASSYSTNYEQYF,TGTGCCAGCAGTTACTCGACCAACTACGAGCAGTACTTC
TRBJ2-1,NA,NA,TRBV6-5,CASSFMGEQFF,TGTGCCAGCAGTTTTATGGGTGAGCAGTTCTTC